There are many counts of the clone carrying this T cell receptor beta chain. Its target is unknown. A second roughly 6 to 12 cycle PCR used barcoded and J-beta primers. Via MiXCR, TCRdb re-called the 5' RACE reads, giving one row per CDR3 protein. The sample has about 1.6 million distinct CDR3 sequences; 30% to 35% are singletons. V lost 5 bases to trimming and J lost 0 bases; unmatched junction nucleotides: 5. This CDR3 contains 15 residues. CDR1 is SGHTA, CDR2 FQGNSA, per germline. The data originate from a study of blood T cells in healthy people across ages. Overall study results and limits: The long-lived group displayed more naive CD4+ cells, plus higher diversity, than the aged donors did.

The source is a woman in her 30s in good health. The rearrangement uses TRBV7-2 and TRBJ2-7; 9 bases map to TRBD2. The sample was blood. CDR3 nucleotide sequence: TGTGCCAGCAGCCTGACTAGCGGACTCTCCTACGAGCAGTACTTC. Its translation: CASSLTSGLSYEQYF. Full variable domain (remainder filled in from reference TRBV7-2 and TRBJ2-7): GAGVSQSPSNKVTEKGKDVELRCDPISGHTALYWYRQSLGQGLEFLIYFQGNSAPDKSGLPSDRFSAERTGGSVSTLTIQRTQQEDSAVYLCASSLTSGLSYEQYFGPGTRLTVT.